The 27 T cell receptor beta chains presented below share a single source sample, sequenced in a study of cytomegalovirus exposure and HLA in healthy donors. Produced via immunoSEQ multiplex PCR; TCRdb's table is partial and in-frame only. This sample has about 310,000 clones, with roughly 86% found just once. Sequenced material: PBMCs. The receptors originated from a man younger than 45 in good health and CMV-seronegative.

The V call is TRBV4-3, the J call TRBJ2-7; 10 nucleotides agree with TRBD2. Germline V CDR1 and CDR2: LGHNA, YSLEER. The CDR3 runs 14 residues. With V trimmed by 2 bases and J by 2 bases, 0 bases remained unmatched. The CDR3 DNA reads as TGCGCCAGCAGCCAAACTAGCGGGACCTACGAGCAGTACTTC. This codes for CASSQTSGTYEQYF.

The genes are TRBV5-4 and TRBJ2-7; D is ambiguous. Germline V gene sequence: CDR1 SGHNT, CDR2 YYREEE (reference sequence). Trimming stripped 2 bases from V and 3 bases from J, with 12 bases between. The CDR3 extends over 14 amino acids. The CDR3 DNA reads TGTGCCAGCAGCTTTTGGAGCACCAACTACGAGCAGTACTTC. It is translated as CASSFWSTNYEQYF. The full variable domain, in which reference TRBV5-4 and TRBJ2-7 provide the parts outside the CDR3, is ETGVTQSPTHLIKTRGQQVTLRCSSQSGHNTVSWYQQALGQGPQFIFQYYREEENGRGNFPPRFSGLQFPNYSSELNVNALELDDSALYLCASSFWSTNYEQYFGPGTRLTVT.

This clone was seen a few times. The V and J genes are TRBV10-2 and TRBJ2-7; perhaps TRBD2 as D (5 bases). Trimming cost V 7 bases and J 2 bases, with 9 bases left between them. The V gene's germline CDR1 is WSHSY and CDR2 SAAADI. The CDR3 has 12 residues. In DNA form, the CDR3 reads TGCGCCAGCACGAGGGATACCTACGAGCAGTACTTC. Protein: CASTRDTYEQYF.

This clone has only a few counts. The sample holds other DNA sequences that translate to the same CDR3. The V gene is TRBV7-9, the J gene TRBJ1-2, with 9 bases fitting TRBD1. The ends lost 3 bases at V and 3 bases at J; junction bases unmatched: 2. The CDR3 covers 14 residues. From germline, CDR1 is SEHNR and CDR2 FQNEAQ (reference sequence). CDR3 sequence reads: CASSLGQGDYGYTF. Written as DNA, the CDR3 is TGTGCCAGCAGCTTGGGACAGGGAGACTATGGCTACACCTTC.

The rearrangement links TRBV2 to TRBJ1-4; 8 bases match TRBD1. Looked up from germline, CDR1 is SNHLY and CDR2 is FYNNEI. After removal of 5 bases from V and 8 bases from J, the junction contained 1 base not matched to a gene. This CDR3 has 12 residues. For the CDR3, the DNA is TGTGCCAGCAGTTGGACAGGGGAAAAACTGTTTTTT. It specifies CASSWTGEKLFF.

The chain joins TRBV5-6 to TRBJ1-1; the D is unclear. The germline CDR1 and CDR2 sequences are SGHDT and YYEEEE. This CDR3 has 14 residues. Trimming pared 0 bases from V and 2 bases from J, leaving 8 bases between. In nucleotides, the CDR3 is TGTGCCAGCAGCTTGGAGCGCTATAACACTGAAGCTTTCTTT. Protein: CASSLERYNTEAFF.

The chain has TRBV6-4 and TRBJ1-5, with D unclear. The germline V gene encodes CDR1 MRHNA and CDR2 SNTAGT. The length of the CDR3 is 13 residues. The germline V and J ends were trimmed by 6 bases and 3 bases, with 9 bases remaining between them. CDR3 nucleotides: TGTGCCAGCAGCCCAGGTGCCAATCAGCCCCAGCATTTT. Translated, it gives CASSPGANQPQHF.

The rearrangement links TRBV6-6 to TRBJ2-7; possible D gene TRBD1, 5 bases. CDR1 is MNHNY, CDR2 SVGAGI, per germline (reference sequence). The CDR3 length is 12 residues. V dropped 0 bases and J dropped 5 bases, with 5 bases sitting between them. Here the CDR3 reads CASSYSRDEQYF. The CDR3 DNA reads as TGTGCCAGCAGTTACTCCAGGGACGAGCAGTACTTC.

V usage is TRBV2 and J usage is TRBJ2-3; 16 bases match TRBD2. Germline V gene data show CDR1 as SNHLY and CDR2 as FYNNEI. After removal of 6 bases from V and 1 base from J, the junction contained 10 bases not matched to a gene. The CDR3 totals 19 residues. CDR3 loop: CASRPSPGLAGGRTDTQYF. As DNA, the CDR3 is TGTGCCAGCAGACCCAGCCCGGGACTAGCGGGGGGGCGCACAGATACGCAGTATTTT.

The V gene is TRBV27, the J gene TRBJ1-1; the D is unclear. CDR1 and CDR2 from the germline V gene are MNHEY and SMNVEV (reference sequence). The CDR3 is 16 amino acids. Trimming pared 5 bases from V and 0 bases from J, leaving 16 bases between. In nucleotides, the CDR3 is TGTGCCAGCAGTCCGCACCAGAATTTAATGAACACTGAAGCTTTCTTT. It specifies CASSPHQNLMNTEAFF.

This rearrangement joins TRBV18 to TRBJ2-7, with D possibly TRBD2 on 6 matching bases. The V end was cut by 2 bases, the J end by 2 bases, with 10 bases between. Per germline, CDR1 KGHSH and CDR2 LQKENI. The CDR3 covers 14 residues. CDR3 sequence: CASSPAGSPYEQYF. In DNA form, the CDR3 reads TGTGCCAGCTCACCAGCGGGGTCCCCCTACGAGCAGTACTTC.

This clone has a single count. The V and J genes are TRBV29-1 and TRBJ1-1; 7 bases are shared with TRBD1. Germline V lookup: CDR1 SQVTM, CDR2 ANQGSEA. After removal of 1 base from V and 0 bases from J, the junction contained 20 bases not matched to a gene. The CDR3 contains 20 residues. CDR3 region: CSVEGVGGGMSGGVNTEAFF. CDR3 DNA: TGCAGCGTTGAAGGGGTAGGGGGCGGTATGAGTGGCGGTGTGAACACTGAAGCTTTCTTT.

CDR3 coding DNA: TGCGCCAGCAGTGAGTCGCAGGGGGCGAGAGAGACCCAGTACTTC. Translating it yields CASSESQGARETQYF. The chain recombines TRBV10-1 with TRBJ2-5; 8 nucleotides agree with TRBD1. Germline trimming cut 0 bases from V and 4 bases from J; bases unmatched to any gene: 4. CDR1 WNHNN and CDR2 SYGVQD come from the germline V gene (reference sequence). This CDR3 spans 15 amino acids.

This sequence joins TRBV18 and TRBJ2-5; tentatively, D is TRBD1 (5 bases). CDR1 is KGHSH, CDR2 LQKENI, per germline. Trimming cost V 4 bases and J 1 base, with 10 bases left between them. This CDR3 region has 14 residues. CDR3 nucleotide sequence: TGTGCCAGCTCACTTTCAGGGCCCCAAGAGACCCAGTACTTC. It codes for CASSLSGPQETQYF.

The chain couples TRBV15 to TRBJ2-7; 7 bases are a match to TRBD1. CDR1 and CDR2 from the germline V gene are LNHNV and YYDKDF (reference sequence). The CDR3 spans 14 residues. Trimming took 4 bases from V and 0 from J; bases not matched to a gene: 3. The chain's CDR3 is CATSNRDSSYEQYF. Written as DNA, the CDR3 is TGTGCCACCAGCAACCGGGACAGCTCCTACGAGCAGTACTTC. The full variable domain, its missing parts supplied by reference TRBV15 and TRBJ2-7, is DAMVIQNPRYQVTQFGKPVTLSCSQTLNHNVMYWYQQKSSQAPKLLFHYYDKDFNNEADTPDNFQSRRPNTSFCFLDIRSPGLGDTAMYLCATSNRDSSYEQYFGPGTRLTVT.

The chain links TRBV18 to TRBJ2-5; D is possibly TRBD1 (5 bases). CDR1 and CDR2 from the germline V gene are KGHSH and LQKENI. V lost 4 bases, J lost 2 bases, and 11 bases lay in between. The CDR3 has 14 residues. The CDR3: CASSRRQNQETQYF. The CDR3 DNA reads as TGTGCCAGCTCACGGAGACAGAATCAAGAGACCCAGTACTTC.

The genes are TRBV5-4 and TRBJ2-7, with D possibly TRBD1 on 7 matching bases. The V and J ends lost 4 bases and 3 bases respectively, with 14 bases between them. CDR1 is SGHNT, CDR2 YYREEE, per germline (reference sequence). The CDR3 covers 14 residues. This CDR3 reads CASSTYRGGYEQYF. As DNA, the CDR3 is TGTGCCAGCAGCACCTACAGGGGAGGCTACGAGCAGTACTTC.

The chain has TRBV15 and TRBJ2-1; 7 bases agree with TRBD2. Germline CDR1 LNHNV, CDR2 YYDKDF (reference sequence). The CDR3 is made up of 13 amino acids. J lost 7 bases, V lost 1 base, and 1 base had no gene match. The CDR3 region is CATSRARGNEQFF. As DNA, the CDR3 is TGTGCCACCAGCAGAGCGCGGGGGAATGAGCAGTTCTTC.

This chain links TRBV6-1 with TRBJ1-2; D may be TRBD1 (6 bases). V gave up 5 bases and J gave up 4 bases, with 11 bases separating them. The CDR3 loop spans 13 amino acids. Germline V CDR1 and CDR2: MNHNS, SASEGT. The CDR3 sequence is CASSQRQVYGYTF. In nucleotides, the CDR3 is TGTGCCAGCAGTCAAAGACAGGTCTATGGCTACACCTTC.

The rearrangement joins TRBV6-6 to TRBJ2-7, with 13 bases aligning to TRBD2. The junction had 7 bases not matched to a gene; V was cut back by 6 bases and J by 5 bases. CDR3 length equals 15 residues. CDR1 MNHNY and CDR2 SVGAGI come from the germline V gene (reference sequence). This chain's CDR3 is CASRYTSGGADEQYF. The CDR3 region has the DNA TGTGCCAGCAGGTACACTAGCGGGGGGGCGGACGAGCAGTACTTC.

The chain joins TRBV9 to TRBJ1-1, with TRBD1 as a possible D gene (5 bases). This CDR3 contains 12 residues. V was cut by 7 bases and J by 4 bases, with 11 bases left in between. Germline-derived CDR1 and CDR2 are SGDLS and YYNGEE. CDR3 residues: CASGDQGTEAFF. The CDR3 DNA follows: TGTGCCAGCGGGGATCAGGGCACTGAAGCTTTCTTT.

The DNA for the CDR3 is TGTGCCAGCAGGTACGGGGGCGAAGAGACCCAGTACTTC. This sequence encodes CASRYGGEETQYF. The chain combines TRBV6-5 with TRBJ2-5; the D call may be TRBD1 or TRBD2 (6 bases each). Deletions cut 6 bases from V and 3 bases from J, with 11 bases between. In germline, CDR1 is MNHEY, CDR2 SVGAGI. This CDR3 comprises 13 residues.

The chain is built from TRBV13 and TRBJ2-1; TRBD2 agrees at 8 bases. The junction had 8 bases not matched to a gene; V was cut back by 2 bases and J by 8 bases. Germline CDR1 is PRHDT and CDR2 is FYEKMQ (reference sequence). CDR3 length: 15 amino acids. CDR3 loop: CASSLTGGGPHEQFF. The CDR3 DNA sequence: TGTGCCAGCAGCTTAACGGGGGGGGGCCCCCATGAGCAGTTCTTC.

The chain couples TRBV27 to TRBJ2-7; possibly TRBD2 for D (5 bases). Trimming pared 8 bases from V and 0 bases from J, leaving 14 bases between. CDR1 and CDR2 (germline): MNHEY, SMNVEV (reference sequence). This CDR3 is built from 14 residues. The CDR3 is CASLPRGNSYEQYF. CDR3 in DNA: TGTGCCAGCCTCCCCCGGGGAAACTCCTACGAGCAGTACTTC.

This chain uses TRBV18 with TRBJ2-2, with a possible D match to TRBD2 (7 bases). Looked up from germline, CDR1 is KGHSH and CDR2 is LQKENI. The length of the CDR3 is 14 residues. Trimming shortened V by 3 bases and J by 8 bases, and 13 bases separated the two germline ends. CDR3 sequence reads: CASSPPRGAGELFF. DNA of the CDR3: TGTGCCAGCTCACCCCCTCGGGGGGCAGGGGAGCTGTTTTTT.

The V and J genes are TRBV6-1 and TRBJ1-4; D is unresolved. The CDR3 is 15 amino acids. V lost 2 bases and J 0 bases, leaving 7 bases between the germline ends. Germline-derived CDR1 and CDR2 are MNHNS and SASEGT. CDR3 amino acids: CASSEWQATNEKLFF. The CDR3 DNA is TGTGCCAGCAGTGAATGGCAGGCAACTAATGAAAAACTGTTTTTT.

The rearrangement uses TRBV7-9 and TRBJ1-3; D is unresolved. CDR3 length equals 15 residues. Germline loops: CDR1 SEHNR, CDR2 FQNEAQ (reference sequence). Trimming removed 5 bases from V and 0 bases from J, with 11 bases in between. CDR3 DNA: TGTGCCAGCAGCCTGCTGACACACTCTGGAAACACCATATATTTT. Translation: CASSLLTHSGNTIYF.